This TCR beta chain originates from a study of T cells after yellow fever vaccination. For the study at large: SMART-Seq v4 Ultra Low Input handled preparation of low-cell-number fractions.

TCRdb reanalysed the 5' RACE reads using MiXCR and keeps one entry per CDR3 protein. The table lists around 300,000 distinct CDR3 sequences, around 4.5% of them singletons. CDR3 size: 13 residues. Germline CDR1 MNHNY, CDR2 SVGAGI (reference sequence). V was trimmed by 4 bases and J by 3 bases, leaving 9 bases between them. Study-level points and caveats: Clones from primary vaccination mostly reappeared after the booster (approximately 95% CD4, approximately 86% CD8). CD4 and CD8 compartments shared a small share of clonotypes.

This clonotype turned up a few times. Its antigen is unidentified. The sequence came from a man aged 18 to 29 who received the YFV17D yellow fever vaccine. The chain uses TRBV6-6 and TRBJ2-5; tentative D call: TRBD2 (6 bases). The starting material was PBMCs, obtained 15 days after the yellow fever booster vaccination. The DNA for the CDR3 is TGTGCCAGCAGTTGGTCGGGGGAAGAGACCCAGTACTTC. Protein: CASSWSGEETQYF.